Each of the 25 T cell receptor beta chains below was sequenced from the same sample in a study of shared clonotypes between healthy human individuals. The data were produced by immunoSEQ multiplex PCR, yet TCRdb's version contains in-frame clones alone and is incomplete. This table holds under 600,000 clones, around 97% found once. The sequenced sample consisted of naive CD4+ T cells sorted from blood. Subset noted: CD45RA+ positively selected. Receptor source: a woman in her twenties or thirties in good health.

For the CDR3, the DNA is TGTGCCAGCAGATTAGCGGGAGGGGGGGATGAGCAGTTCTTC. Encoded protein: CASRLAGGGDEQFF. The V call is TRBV6-6, the J call TRBJ2-1, with 11 positions matching TRBD2. The CDR3 runs to 14 residues. CDR1 is MNHNY and CDR2 is SVGAGI in the germline V gene (reference sequence). The J segment lost 8 bases and the V segment lost 6 bases, leaving 6 bases of the junction unmatched.

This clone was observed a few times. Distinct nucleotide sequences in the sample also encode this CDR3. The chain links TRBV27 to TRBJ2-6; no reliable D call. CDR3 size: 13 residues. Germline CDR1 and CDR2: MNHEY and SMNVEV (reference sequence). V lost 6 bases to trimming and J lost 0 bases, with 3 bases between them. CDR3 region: CASSLSGANVLTF. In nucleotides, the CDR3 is TGTGCCAGCAGCCTCTCTGGGGCCAACGTCCTGACTTTC.

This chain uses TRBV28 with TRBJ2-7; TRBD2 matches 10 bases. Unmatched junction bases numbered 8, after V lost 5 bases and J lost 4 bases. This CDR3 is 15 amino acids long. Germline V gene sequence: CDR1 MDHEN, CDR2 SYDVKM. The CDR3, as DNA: TGTGCCAGCAGTGATCAAGCGGGAGGGTCGTACGAGCAGTACTTC. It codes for CASSDQAGGSYEQYF.

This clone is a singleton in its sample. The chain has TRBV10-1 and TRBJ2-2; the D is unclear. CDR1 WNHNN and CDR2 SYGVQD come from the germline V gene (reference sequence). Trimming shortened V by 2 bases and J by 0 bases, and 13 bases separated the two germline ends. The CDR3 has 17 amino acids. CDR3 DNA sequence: TGCGCCAGCAGTGAGCCACTTGATTCTTCGAACACCGGGGAGCTGTTTTTT. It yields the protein CASSEPLDSSNTGELFF.

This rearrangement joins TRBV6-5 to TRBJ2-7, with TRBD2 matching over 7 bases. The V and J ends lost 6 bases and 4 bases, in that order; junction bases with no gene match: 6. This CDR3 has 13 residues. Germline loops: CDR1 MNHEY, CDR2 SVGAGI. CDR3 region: CASSRTAGYEQYF. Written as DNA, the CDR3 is TGTGCCAGCAGCCGCACAGCGGGGTACGAGCAGTACTTC.

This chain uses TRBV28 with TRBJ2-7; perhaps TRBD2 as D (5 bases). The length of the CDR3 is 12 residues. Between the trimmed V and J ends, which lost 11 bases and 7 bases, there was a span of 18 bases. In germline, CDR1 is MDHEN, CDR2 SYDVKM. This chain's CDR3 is CAAVSRVGEQYF. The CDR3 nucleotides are TGTGCCGCCGTATCGAGGGTGGGGGAGCAGTACTTC.

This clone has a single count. For the CDR3, the DNA is TGTGCCAGCAGTGAATATCTACAGGGAGGGGTGAACACTGAAGCTTTCTTT. Its protein product is CASSEYLQGGVNTEAFF. The chain combines TRBV6-1 with TRBJ1-1, with D possibly matching TRBD1 (6 bases). V lost 2 bases and J lost 0, with 16 bases in between. The CDR3 is made up of 17 amino acids. Germline assignment: CDR1 MNHNS and CDR2 SASEGT.

CDR3 residues: CASSLGGQYYEQYF. In nucleotides, the CDR3 is TGCGCCAGCAGCTTGGGGGGACAGTACTACGAGCAGTACTTC. The chain joins TRBV5-1 to TRBJ2-7; 7 nucleotides match TRBD1. The V gene's germline CDR1 is SGHRS and CDR2 YFSETQ. The CDR3 extends over 14 amino acids. V lost 0 bases and J lost 3; bases outside the gene matches: 3. Based on the CDR3 plus reference TRBV5-1 and TRBJ2-7, the full variable domain is KAGVTQTPRYLIKTRGQQVTLSCSPISGHRSVSWYQQTPGQGLQFLFEYFSETQRNKGNFPGRFSGRQFSNSRSEMNVSTLELGDSALYLCASSLGGQYYEQYFGPGTRLTVT.

This CDR3 is CASRLDRSSYNEQFF. Written as DNA, the CDR3 is TGTGCCAGTAGATTAGACAGGAGCTCCTACAATGAGCAGTTCTTC. The rearrangement links TRBV19 to TRBJ2-1; a possible D gene is TRBD1 (6 bases). The CDR3 runs to 15 residues. The V end lost 6 bases, the J end lost 0 bases, and 12 bases lay between the germline ends. CDR1 and CDR2 (germline): LNHDA, SQIVND (reference sequence).

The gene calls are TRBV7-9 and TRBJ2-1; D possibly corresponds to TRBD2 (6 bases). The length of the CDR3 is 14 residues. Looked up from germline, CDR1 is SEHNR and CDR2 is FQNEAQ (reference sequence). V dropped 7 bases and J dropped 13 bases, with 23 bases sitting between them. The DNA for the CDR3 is TGTGCCAGCACAATGGGGGGTAGCAATATAGTTCAGTTCTTC. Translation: CASTMGGSNIVQFF.

CDR3 residues: CASSQGQGGTGELFF. Here the CDR3 DNA reads TGTGCCAGCAGCCAAGGACAGGGAGGAACCGGGGAGCTGTTTTTT. V is TRBV14 and J is TRBJ2-2, with D perhaps matching TRBD1 (7 bases). The CDR3 spans 15 residues. Trimming removed 1 base at V and 5 bases at J, with 11 bases between. CDR1 and CDR2 (germline): SGHDN, FVKESK.

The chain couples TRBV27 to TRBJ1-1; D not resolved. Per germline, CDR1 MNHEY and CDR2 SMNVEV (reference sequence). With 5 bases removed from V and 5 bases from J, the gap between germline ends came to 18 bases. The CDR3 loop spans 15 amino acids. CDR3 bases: TGTGCCAGCAGTGAACTGGGCAGGATAGGAACTGAAGCTTTCTTT. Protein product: CASSELGRIGTEAFF.

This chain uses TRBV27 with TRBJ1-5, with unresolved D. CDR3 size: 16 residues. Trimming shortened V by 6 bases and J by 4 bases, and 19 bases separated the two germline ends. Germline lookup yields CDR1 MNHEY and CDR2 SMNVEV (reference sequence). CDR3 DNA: TGTGCCAGCAGATCCTCGTATCGAGAAAGGAATCAGCCCCAGCATTTT. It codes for CASRSSYRERNQPQHF.

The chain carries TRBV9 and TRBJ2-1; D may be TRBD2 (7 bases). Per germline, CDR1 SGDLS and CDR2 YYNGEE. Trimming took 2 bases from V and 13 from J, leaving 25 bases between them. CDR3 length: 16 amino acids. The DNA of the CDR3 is TGTGCCAGCAGCGTTGGGGAGGGGGAGTTGGGAGTCTCCCAGTTCTTC. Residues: CASSVGEGELGVSQFF.

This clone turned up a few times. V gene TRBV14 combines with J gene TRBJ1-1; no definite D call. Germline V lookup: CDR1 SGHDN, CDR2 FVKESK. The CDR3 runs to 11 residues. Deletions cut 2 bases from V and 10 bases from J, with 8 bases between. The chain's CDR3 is CASSQSGRAFF. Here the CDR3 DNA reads TGTGCCAGCAGCCAATCGGGTCGAGCTTTCTTT.

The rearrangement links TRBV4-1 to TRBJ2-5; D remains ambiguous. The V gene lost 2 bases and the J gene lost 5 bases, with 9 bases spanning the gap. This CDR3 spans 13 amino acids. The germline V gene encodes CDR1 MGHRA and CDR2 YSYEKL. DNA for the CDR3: TGCGCCAGCAGCCAATGGGGTTTGGAGACCCAGTACTTC. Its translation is CASSQWGLETQYF.

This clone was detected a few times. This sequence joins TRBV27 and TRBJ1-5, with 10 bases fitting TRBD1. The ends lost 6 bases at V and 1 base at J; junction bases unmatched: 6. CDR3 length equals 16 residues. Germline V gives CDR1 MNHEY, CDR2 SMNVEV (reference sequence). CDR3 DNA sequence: TGTGCCAGCAGCCGGACAGGGGGTGTGAGCAATCAGCCCCAGCATTTT. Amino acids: CASSRTGGVSNQPQHF.

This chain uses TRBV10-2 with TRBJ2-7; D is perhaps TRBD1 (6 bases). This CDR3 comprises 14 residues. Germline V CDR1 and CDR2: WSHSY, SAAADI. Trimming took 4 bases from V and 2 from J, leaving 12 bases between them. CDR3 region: CASSGHRDAYEQYF. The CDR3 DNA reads TGCGCCAGCAGTGGTCACAGGGACGCCTACGAGCAGTACTTC.

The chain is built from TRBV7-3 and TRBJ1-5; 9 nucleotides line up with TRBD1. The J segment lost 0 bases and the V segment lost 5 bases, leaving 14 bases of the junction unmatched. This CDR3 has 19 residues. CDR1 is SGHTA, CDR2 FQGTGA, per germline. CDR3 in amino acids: CASSVNRGPILYSNQPQHF. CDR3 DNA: TGTGCCAGCAGCGTCAACAGGGGGCCGATCTTATATAGCAATCAGCCCCAGCATTTT. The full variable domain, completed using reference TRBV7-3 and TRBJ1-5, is GAGVSQTPSNKVTEKGKYVELRCDPISGHTALYWYRQSLGQGPEFLIYFQGTGAADDSGLPNDRFFAVRPEGSVSTLKIQRTERGDSAVYLCASSVNRGPILYSNQPQHFGDGTRLSIL.

The CDR3 coding sequence is TGTGCCAGCAGCTTATGGCAGCGGGCGGGACTCAATGAGCAGTTCTTC. It encodes CASSLWQRAGLNEQFF. The chain couples TRBV11-2 to TRBJ2-1, with D perhaps matching TRBD2 (6 bases). The germline V gene encodes CDR1 SGHAT and CDR2 FQNNGV. Trimming left V 2 bases short and J 6 bases short, with 17 bases between. This CDR3 is 16 amino acids long.

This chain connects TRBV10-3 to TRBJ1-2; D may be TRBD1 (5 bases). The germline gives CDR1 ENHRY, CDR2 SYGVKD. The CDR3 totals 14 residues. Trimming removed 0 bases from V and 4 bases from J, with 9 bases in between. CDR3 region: CAISESGRVYGYTF. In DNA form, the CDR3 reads TGTGCCATCAGTGAGTCCGGCAGGGTCTATGGCTACACCTTC.

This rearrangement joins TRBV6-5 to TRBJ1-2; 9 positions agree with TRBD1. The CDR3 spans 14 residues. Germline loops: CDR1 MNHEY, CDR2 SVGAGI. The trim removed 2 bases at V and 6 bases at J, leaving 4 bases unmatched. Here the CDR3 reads CASSYETGGNGYTF. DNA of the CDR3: TGTGCCAGCAGTTACGAGACAGGGGGAAATGGCTACACCTTC.

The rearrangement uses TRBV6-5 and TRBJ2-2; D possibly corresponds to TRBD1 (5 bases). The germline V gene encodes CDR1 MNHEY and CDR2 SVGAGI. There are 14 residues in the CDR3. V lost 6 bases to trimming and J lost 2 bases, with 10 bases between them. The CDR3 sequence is CASRGRRNTGELFF. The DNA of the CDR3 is TGTGCCAGCAGGGGGCGGCGCAACACCGGGGAGCTGTTTTTT.

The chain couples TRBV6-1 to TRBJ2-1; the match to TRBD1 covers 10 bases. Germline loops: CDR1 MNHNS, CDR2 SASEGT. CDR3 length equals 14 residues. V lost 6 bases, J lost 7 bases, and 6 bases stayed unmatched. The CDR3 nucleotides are TGTGCCAGCAGCCGGGACAGGGGTTCTAATGAGCAGTTCTTC. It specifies CASSRDRGSNEQFF.

For the CDR3, the DNA is TGCGCCAGCAGCTCCGCTAGCGGGAGGGCCTCTGCTCCGGAGCAGTACTTC. This sequence encodes CASSSASGRASAPEQYF. V and J are TRBV5-1 and TRBJ2-7; 12 bases are a match to TRBD2. The V gene end was trimmed by 3 bases and the J gene end by 7 bases; junction bases not matched to a gene: 14. Germline V gene data show CDR1 as SGHRS and CDR2 as YFSETQ. The CDR3 contains 17 residues.